This entry concerns a single T cell receptor (beta chain). The entry originates in a study of blood T cell repertoires in COVID-19. Study in general: Samples of COVID-19 (acute and convalescent) were obtained from the United States, Italy and Spain.

CDR3 length: 14 residues. The V gene lost 3 bases and the J gene lost 2 bases, with 10 bases spanning the gap. Per germline, CDR1 SGHAT and CDR2 FQDESV (reference sequence). Some clones are missing from TCRdb's copy, which holds only in-frame ones; the method was immunoSEQ multiplex PCR. The table shows 25,000 to 35,000 clones, with 65% to 90% occurring only once. This clonotype was obtained from a man in his sixties or seventies with active COVID-19. The genes are TRBV11-1 and TRBJ1-1; tentatively, D is TRBD1 (5 bases). Sequencing was carried out using peripheral blood. The CDR3 DNA reads as TGTGCCAGCAGCTTGGGGGGGGTAAACACTGAAGCTTTCTTT. Translating gives CASSLGGVNTEAFF.